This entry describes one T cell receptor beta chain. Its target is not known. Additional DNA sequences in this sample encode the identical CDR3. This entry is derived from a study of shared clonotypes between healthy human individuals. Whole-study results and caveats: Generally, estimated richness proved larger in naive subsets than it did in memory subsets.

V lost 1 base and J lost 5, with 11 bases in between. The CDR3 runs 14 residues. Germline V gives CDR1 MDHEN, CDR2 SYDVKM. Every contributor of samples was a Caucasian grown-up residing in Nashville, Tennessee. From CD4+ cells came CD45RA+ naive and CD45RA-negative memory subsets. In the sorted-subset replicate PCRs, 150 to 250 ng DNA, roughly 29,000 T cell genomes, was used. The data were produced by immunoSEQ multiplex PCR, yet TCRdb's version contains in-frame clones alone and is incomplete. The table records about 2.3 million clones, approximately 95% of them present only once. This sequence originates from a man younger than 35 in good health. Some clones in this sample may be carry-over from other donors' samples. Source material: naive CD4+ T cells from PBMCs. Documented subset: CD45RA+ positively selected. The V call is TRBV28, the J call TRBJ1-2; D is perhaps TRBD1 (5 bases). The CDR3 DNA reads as TGTGCCAGCAGTTTATCGGGCAGGGCGTATGGCTACACCTTC. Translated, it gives CASSLSGRAYGYTF.